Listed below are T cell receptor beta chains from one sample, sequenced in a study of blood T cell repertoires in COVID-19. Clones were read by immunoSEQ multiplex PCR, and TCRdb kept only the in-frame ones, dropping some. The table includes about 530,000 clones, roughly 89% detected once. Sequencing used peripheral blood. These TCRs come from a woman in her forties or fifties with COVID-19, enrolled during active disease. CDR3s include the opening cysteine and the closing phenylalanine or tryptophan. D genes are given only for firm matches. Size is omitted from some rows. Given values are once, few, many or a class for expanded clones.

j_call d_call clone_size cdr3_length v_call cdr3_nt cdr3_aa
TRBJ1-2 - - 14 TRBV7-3 TGTGCCAGCAGCTTAGCTCGAGAGGACTATGGCTACACCTTC CASSLAREDYGYTF
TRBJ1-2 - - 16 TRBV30 TGTGCCTGGAGTGCTCCGACAGGTTCTACTAACTATGGCTACACCTTC CAWSAPTGSTNYGYTF
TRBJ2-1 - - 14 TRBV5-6 TGTGCCAGCAAAGATGGCGGCTCCTACAATGAGCAGTTCTTC CASKDGGSYNEQFF
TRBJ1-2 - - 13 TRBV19 TGTGCCAGTACTCAAGGGGGTTCTGGTGGCTACACCTTC CASTQGGSGGYTF
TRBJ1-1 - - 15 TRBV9 TGTGCCAGCAGCCCTTCTTGGGGGCCGAACACTGAAGCTTTCTTT CASSPSWGPNTEAFF
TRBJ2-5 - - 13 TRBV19 TGTGCCAGTAGTATTAGCAGTCAAGAGACCCAGTACTTC CASSISSQETQYF
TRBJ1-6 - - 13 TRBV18 TGTGCCAGCTCCCGGTTAGAGCGGTCACCCCTCCACTTT CASSRLERSPLHF
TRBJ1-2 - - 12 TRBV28 TGTGCCAGCAGTTTAGGCAGGGGTGGCTACACCTTC CASSLGRGGYTF
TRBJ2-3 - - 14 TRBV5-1 TGCGCCAGCAGCTACAGTGTGCTTTCAGATACGCAGTATTTT CASSYSVLSDTQYF
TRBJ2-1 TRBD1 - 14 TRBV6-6 TGTGCCAGCTCTAAGGGACAGGGCGTCAATGAGCAGTTCTTC CASSKGQGVNEQFF
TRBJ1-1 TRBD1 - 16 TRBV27 TGTGCCAGCAGCACCACCCTTGACAGGGGAGCCCGGAGGGCTTTCTTT CASSTTLDRGARRAFF
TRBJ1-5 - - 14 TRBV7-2 TGTGCCAGCAGCTCCTACAGGTACGGTCAGCCCCAGCATTTT CASSSYRYGQPQHF
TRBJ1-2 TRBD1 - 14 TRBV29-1 TGCAGCGCCGAGGACAGGGGCAATAACTATGGCTACACCTTC CSAEDRGNNYGYTF
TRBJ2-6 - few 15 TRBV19 TGTGCCAGTAGTATTTCTATTGCTGGGGCCAACGTCCTGACTTTC CASSISIAGANVLTF
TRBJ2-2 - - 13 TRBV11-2 TGTGCCAGCAGCTTAGTCCTAGCCGGGGAGCTGTTTTTT CASSLVLAGELFF
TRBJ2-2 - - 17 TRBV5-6 TGTGCCAGCAGCCCAGGGGACCTGTTCGCGAACACCGGGGAGCTGTTTTTT CASSPGDLFANTGELFF
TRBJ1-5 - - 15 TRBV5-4 TGTGCCAGCAGCTTGGATCCGCGGAGCAATCAGCCCCAGCATTTT CASSLDPRSNQPQHF
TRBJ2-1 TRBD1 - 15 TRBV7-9 TGTGCCAGCAGCCTCCGGACAGGGGAGTACAATGAGCAGTTCTTC CASSLRTGEYNEQFF
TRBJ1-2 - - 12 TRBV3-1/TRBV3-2 TGTGCCAGCGGCGTCAGGCTTCAGGGCTACACCTTC CASGVRLQGYTF
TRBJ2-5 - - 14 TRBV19 TGTGCCAGCAGCCGCCGGGGAGGGGGAGAGACCCAGTACTTC CASSRRGGGETQYF
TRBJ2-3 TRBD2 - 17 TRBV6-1 TGTGCCAGCAGTGGGCTAGCGGGGGCTTCTGACACAGATACGCAGTATTTT CASSGLAGASDTDTQYF
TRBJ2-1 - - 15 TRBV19 TGTGCCAGTAGTTATTTAGCAAATGCCCAAAATGAGCAGTTCTTC CASSYLANAQNEQFF
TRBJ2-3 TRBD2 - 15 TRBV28 TGTGCCAGCAGTTATGGGGGGGGAAGCACAGATACGCAGTATTTT CASSYGGGSTDTQYF
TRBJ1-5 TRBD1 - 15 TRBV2 TGTGCCAGCAGCAGTGACAGGGGGCTCGGGCAGCCCCAGCATTTT CASSSDRGLGQPQHF
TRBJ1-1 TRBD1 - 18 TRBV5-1 TGCGCCAGCAGCTTGGCGGGGACAGGGGGCGCGTTGGGCACTGAAGCTTTCTTT CASSLAGTGGALGTEAFF
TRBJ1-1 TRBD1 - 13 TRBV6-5 TGTGCCAGCAGCGTCAGGGGGGACACTGAAGCTTTCTTT CASSVRGDTEAFF
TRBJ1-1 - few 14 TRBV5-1 TGCGCCAGCAGCTGGTTGGGCATGAACACTGAAGCTTTCTTT CASSWLGMNTEAFF
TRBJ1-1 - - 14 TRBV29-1 TGCAGCGTGAGCCTGGGACACTTGAACACTGAAGCTTTCTTT CSVSLGHLNTEAFF
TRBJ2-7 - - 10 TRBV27 TGTGCCAGCAGTCTATACGAGCAGTACTTC CASSLYEQYF
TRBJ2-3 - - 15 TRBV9 TGTGCCAGCAGCGAACACGGGGGAAACACAGATACGCAGTATTTT CASSEHGGNTDTQYF
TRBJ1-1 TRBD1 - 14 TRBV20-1 TGCAGTGCTAGTCTCGGACAGGGATGGACTGAAGCTTTCTTT CSASLGQGWTEAFF
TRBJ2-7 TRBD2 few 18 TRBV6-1 TGTGCCAGCAGTGGACAGGGGTTAGCGGGGGGCTCCTCCTACGAGCAGTACTTC CASSGQGLAGGSSYEQYF
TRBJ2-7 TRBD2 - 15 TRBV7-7 TGTGCCAGCAGCTTAATGAGCGGGGGTACCTACGAGCAGTACTTC CASSLMSGGTYEQYF
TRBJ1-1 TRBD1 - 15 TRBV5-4 TGTGCCAGCAGCCCGCTGGACAGGGTGAACACTGAAGCTTTCTTT CASSPLDRVNTEAFF
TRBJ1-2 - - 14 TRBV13 TGTGCCAGCAGCCTCGGAAGAAGCAGGGAAGGCTACACCTTC CASSLGRSREGYTF
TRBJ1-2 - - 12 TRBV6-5 TGTGCCAGCAGTCCATTTAACTATGGCTACACCTTC CASSPFNYGYTF
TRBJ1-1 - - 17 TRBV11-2 TGTGCCAGCAGACTTACACTACAGGGAGTAGAGAACACTGAAGCTTTCTTT CASRLTLQGVENTEAFF
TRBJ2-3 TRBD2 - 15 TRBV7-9 TGTGCCAGCACCCCTGGGGGGGTTAGCACAGATACGCAGTATTTT CASTPGGVSTDTQYF
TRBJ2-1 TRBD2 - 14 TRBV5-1 TGCGCCAGCAGCTTTAGCGGGGGGGCCTTGGAGCAGTTCTTC CASSFSGGALEQFF
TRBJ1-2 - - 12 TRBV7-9 TGTGCCAGCAGCAACCGACAGTCCGGCTACACCTTC CASSNRQSGYTF
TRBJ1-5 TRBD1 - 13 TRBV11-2 TGTGCCAGCAGCTCGGACAGGGGGAATCCCCAGCATTTT CASSSDRGNPQHF
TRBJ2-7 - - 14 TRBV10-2 TGCGCCAGCAGGGGGGCTGAACTCGTCTACGAGCAGTACTTC CASRGAELVYEQYF
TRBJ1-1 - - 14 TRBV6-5 TGTGCCAGCAGGCATGAAACAGGGAACACTGAAGCTTTCTTT CASRHETGNTEAFF
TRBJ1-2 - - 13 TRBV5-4 TGTGCCAGCAGCCCCTTTCGGGGAGGGGAAGACACCTTC CASSPFRGGEDTF
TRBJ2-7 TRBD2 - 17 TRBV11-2 TGTGCCAGCAGCTCGGCTAGCGGGGGGGCCGAATTTTACGAGCAGTACTTC CASSSASGGAEFYEQYF
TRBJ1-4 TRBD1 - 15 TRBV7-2 TGTGCCAGCAGCTTATTTGGGACAGGGTCTGAAAAACTGTTTTTT CASSLFGTGSEKLFF
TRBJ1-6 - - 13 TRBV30 TGTGCCTGGAGTCCGGGGGGGAGTTCACCCCTCCACTTT CAWSPGGSSPLHF
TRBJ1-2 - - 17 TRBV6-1 TGTGCCAGCAGTGAATTAGGGTCAGGGCTGAGTAACTATGGCTACACCTTC CASSELGSGLSNYGYTF
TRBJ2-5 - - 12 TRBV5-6 TGTGCCAGCAGCTTGGCCGGAGAGACCCAGTACTTC CASSLAGETQYF
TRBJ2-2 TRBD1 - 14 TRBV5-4 TGTGCCAGCAGCACCGGGACAGCCAAAGGGGAGCTGTTTTTT CASSTGTAKGELFF
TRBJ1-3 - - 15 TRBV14 TGTGCCAGCAGCCATATGTACAGCTCTGGAAACACCATATATTTT CASSHMYSSGNTIYF
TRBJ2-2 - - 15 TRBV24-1 TGTGCCACCAGTGATCCGACAGCGAACACCGGGGAGCTGTTTTTT CATSDPTANTGELFF